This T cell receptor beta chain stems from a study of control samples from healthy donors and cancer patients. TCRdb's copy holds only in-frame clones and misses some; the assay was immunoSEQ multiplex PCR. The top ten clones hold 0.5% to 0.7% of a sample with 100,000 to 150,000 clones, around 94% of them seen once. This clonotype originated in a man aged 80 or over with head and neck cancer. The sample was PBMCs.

The CDR3 is CASSTGRGSGNTIYF. DNA for the CDR3: TGTGCCAGTAGTACAGGCCGAGGGTCTGGAAACACCATATATTTT. The chain links TRBV19 to TRBJ1-3, with D hard to call. The V and J ends lost 4 bases and 1 base respectively, with 11 bases between them. Germline CDR1 LNHDA, CDR2 SQIVND (reference sequence). The CDR3 is 15 residues long.